These 29 T cell receptor beta chains originate from one sample sequenced in a study of OX40 agonist ivuxolimab in advanced cancers. Profiling relied on immunoSEQ multiplex PCR, and the TCRdb table lists in-frame clones only, not all of them. The sample records around 46,000 clones, over 75% being singletons. Sequencing used CD4+ or CD8+ T cells sorted from blood, obtained in a trial of the OX40 agonist ivuxolimab. The receptors come from an adult with an advanced solid tumor such as melanoma, head and neck, liver or kidney cancer.

The rearrangement uses TRBV27 and TRBJ1-5; D uncertain. The CDR3 consists of 15 residues. The V gene lost 5 bases and the J gene lost 7 bases, with 18 bases spanning the gap. CDR1 and CDR2 (germline): MNHEY, SMNVEV (reference sequence). The CDR3 loop reads CASSPLDGAGQPQHF. The CDR3 DNA sequence: TGTGCCAGCAGTCCCCTCGACGGCGCGGGCCAGCCCCAGCATTTT.

The V and J genes are TRBV28 and TRBJ2-1; D is ambiguous. V lost 6 bases, J lost 5 bases, and 17 bases lay in between. Germline V gene lookup returns CDR1 MDHEN and CDR2 SYDVKM. The CDR3 spans 15 residues. The CDR3 protein is CASSPQLTPDNEQFF. As DNA, the CDR3 is TGTGCCAGCAGCCCCCAGCTGACCCCGGACAATGAGCAGTTCTTC.

CDR3 protein: CASSSKRTSGGGETQYF. The CDR3 bases are TGTGCCAGCAGCTCCAAAAGGACTAGCGGGGGGGGAGAGACCCAGTACTTC. This chain links TRBV11-2 with TRBJ2-5, with 15 nucleotides matching TRBD2. V shed 4 bases, J shed 4 bases, and the junction held 7 bases outside the gene matches. Germline V gives CDR1 SGHAT, CDR2 FQNNGV. CDR3 length: 17 residues.

This clone was recorded only once. Here the CDR3 reads CASSPRGRGDEAFF. CDR3 nucleotides: TGTGCCAGCAGCCCGCGGGGACGGGGGGATGAAGCTTTCTTT. The genes are TRBV5-6 and TRBJ1-1; the D gene is possibly TRBD1 (5 bases). The CDR3 consists of 14 residues. V lost 4 bases and J lost 7, with 17 bases in between. Germline V gives CDR1 SGHDT, CDR2 YYEEEE. The full variable domain, in which reference TRBV5-6 and TRBJ1-1 provide the parts outside the CDR3, is DAGVTQSPTHLIKTRGQQVTLRCSPKSGHDTVSWYQQALGQGPQFIFQYYEEEERQRGNFPDRFSGHQFPNYSSELNVNALLLGDSALYLCASSPRGRGDEAFFGQGTRLTVV.

The chain employs TRBV29-1 and TRBJ2-2; D gene unclear. Germline lookup yields CDR1 SQVTM and CDR2 ANQGSEA. The CDR3 is 12 residues long. Trimming took 7 bases from V and 5 from J, leaving 11 bases between them. CDR3 sequence (DNA): TGCAGCGGGGTCGGCTGGACCGGGGAGCTGTTTTTT. It codes for CSGVGWTGELFF.

As to this clone: The same CDR3 is also encoded by other DNA sequences in this sample. The chain joins TRBV7-9 to TRBJ2-2; D unclear. Germline CDR1 SEHNR, CDR2 FQNEAQ (reference sequence). The CDR3 sequence is 13 residues long. The V gene lost 3 bases and the J gene lost 5 bases, with 7 bases spanning the gap. CDR3: CASSFGGTGELFF. In DNA form, the CDR3 reads TGTGCCAGCAGCTTTGGCGGAACCGGGGAGCTGTTTTTT. The full variable domain, its missing parts supplied by reference TRBV7-9 and TRBJ2-2, is DTGVSQNPRHKITKRGQNVTFRCDPISEHNRLYWYRQTLGQGPEFLTYFQNEAQLEKSRLLSDRFSAERPKGSFSTLEIQRTEQGDSAMYLCASSFGGTGELFFGEGSRLTVL.

This clone has only a few counts. DNA of the CDR3: TGTGCCAGCTTCAACGGCAATCAGCCCCAGCATTTT. This sequence encodes CASFNGNQPQHF. This sequence joins TRBV6-1 and TRBJ1-5, with D unclear. V was clipped by 8 bases and J by 2 bases, with 7 bases between them. There are 12 residues in the CDR3. From germline, CDR1 is MNHNS and CDR2 SASEGT.

This clone was counted once. The chain recombines TRBV5-6 with TRBJ2-5; 8 bases map to TRBD1. Per the germline V gene, CDR1 is SGHDT and CDR2 is YYEEEE. There are 13 residues in the CDR3. V dropped 4 bases and J dropped 5; count of bases not matched to a gene: 4. For the CDR3, the DNA is TGTGCCAGCAGCGCGGACAGGGAGGAGACCCAGTACTTC. It specifies CASSADREETQYF.

V is TRBV15 and J is TRBJ2-5, with 13 bases aligning to TRBD2. Germline CDR1 is LNHNV and CDR2 is YYDKDF (reference sequence). The CDR3 contains 19 residues. V lost 1 base and J lost 5; bases outside the gene matches: 13. This CDR3 reads CATSRGHPGLAGAPETQYF. CDR3 nucleotide sequence: TGTGCCACCAGCAGAGGTCACCCCGGACTAGCGGGAGCCCCCGAGACCCAGTACTTC.

The CDR3 loop reads CASSSLNTGELFF. In DNA form, the CDR3 reads TGTGCCAGCAGCTCCCTCAACACCGGGGAGCTGTTTTTT. The rearrangement links TRBV7-6 to TRBJ2-2; D unclear. Germline CDR1 is SGHVS and CDR2 is FNYEAQ. V was cut by 4 bases and J by 2 bases, with 5 bases left in between. The CDR3 is made up of 13 amino acids.

The chain uses TRBV5-8 and TRBJ2-1, with D unresolved. Germline V gene data show CDR1 as SGHTS and CDR2 as YDEGEE. Deletions cut 0 bases from V and 5 bases from J, with 6 bases between. The CDR3 sequence is 13 residues long. The DNA for the CDR3 is TGTGCCAGCAGCTTGGCACCCAACAATGAGCAGTTCTTC. As protein: CASSLAPNNEQFF.

This sequence joins TRBV19 and TRBJ1-2, with TRBD1 as a possible D gene (6 bases). In germline, CDR1 is LNHDA, CDR2 SQIVND (reference sequence). Between the trimmed V and J ends, which lost 5 bases and 4 bases, there was a span of 11 bases. This CDR3 comprises 13 residues. CDR3 in amino acids: CASSSRGTYGYTF. The DNA of the CDR3 is TGTGCCAGTAGTTCTAGGGGGACCTATGGCTACACCTTC. Looking up the rest from reference TRBV19 and TRBJ1-2 gives the full variable domain: DGGITQSPKYLFRKEGQNVTLSCEQNLNHDAMYWYRQDPGQGLRLIYYSQIVNDFQKGDIAEGYSVSREKKESFPLTVTSAQKNPTAFYLCASSSRGTYGYTFGSGTRLTVV.

The V call is TRBV25-1, the J call TRBJ2-2, with 9 bases lining up with TRBD2. V lost 1 base, J lost 7 bases, and 10 bases stayed unmatched. The CDR3 is 17 amino acids. Looked up from germline, CDR1 is MGHDK and CDR2 is SYGVNS. The CDR3 spells CASSEWERREGSGELFF. The DNA of the CDR3 is TGTGCCAGCAGTGAATGGGAACGGCGGGAGGGGAGCGGGGAGCTGTTTTTT.

The chain uses TRBV4-3 and TRBJ2-1; 7 bases line up with TRBD2. This CDR3 spans 17 amino acids. Germline CDR1 LGHNA, CDR2 YSLEER. The J segment lost 10 bases and the V segment lost 0 bases, leaving 15 bases of the junction unmatched. CDR3 DNA: TGCGCCAGCAGCCAAGATTTCGGCGGGGAGGGTCTCTGGGAGCAGTTCTTC. Amino acids: CASSQDFGGEGLWEQFF.

The table lists this clone with a count of one. The V and J genes are TRBV19 and TRBJ2-1; 7 bases line up with TRBD1. This CDR3 has 14 amino acids. CDR1 is LNHDA, CDR2 SQIVND, per germline (reference sequence). The V gene end was trimmed by 6 bases and the J gene end by 9 bases; junction bases not matched to a gene: 11. The CDR3 spells CASSLQGREGEQFF. Here the CDR3 DNA reads TGTGCCAGTAGCCTACAGGGGAGAGAGGGTGAGCAGTTCTTC. The entire variable domain, with the rest obtained from reference TRBV19 and TRBJ2-1, is as follows: DGGITQSPKYLFRKEGQNVTLSCEQNLNHDAMYWYRQDPGQGLRLIYYSQIVNDFQKGDIAEGYSVSREKKESFPLTVTSAQKNPTAFYLCASSLQGREGEQFFGPGTRLTVL.

The V and J genes are TRBV6-6 and TRBJ1-6; 11 nucleotides match TRBD1. This CDR3 spans 14 amino acids. The trim removed 10 bases at V and 9 bases at J, leaving 8 bases unmatched. CDR1 is MNHNY and CDR2 is SVGAGI in the germline V gene (reference sequence). The DNA of the CDR3 is TGTGCCACAGATCCGGGACAGGGGGGTTCACCCCTCCACTTT. It is translated as CATDPGQGGSPLHF.

The chain employs TRBV5-1 and TRBJ2-7, with TRBD2 matching 8 bases. Losses at the gene ends were 0 bases for V and 4 bases for J; bases not matched to a gene: 6. In germline, CDR1 is SGHRS, CDR2 YFSETQ. The CDR3 contains 15 residues. The DNA for the CDR3 is TGCGCCAGCAGCTTGGCGGGGGGGCTCTTTTACGAGCAGTACTTC. It specifies CASSLAGGLFYEQYF.

The rearrangement uses TRBV4-3 and TRBJ2-7; 12 nucleotides align to TRBD2. CDR1 and CDR2 (germline): LGHNA, YSLEER. The CDR3 covers 18 residues. Trimming removed 1 base from V and 1 base from J; junction bases left unmatched: 8. The DNA for the CDR3 is TGCGCCAGCAGCCAAGGAAGACTAGCGGGAGTGGGGTCCTACGAGCAGTACTTC. Translated, it gives CASSQGRLAGVGSYEQYF.

The J gene is TRBJ2-7, the V gene TRBV28; D gene unclear. The CDR3 length is 16 residues. V dropped 0 bases and J dropped 3 bases, with 15 bases sitting between them. CDR1 and CDR2 (germline): MDHEN, SYDVKM. This chain's CDR3 is CASSLWGFSGHYEQYF. CDR3 sequence (DNA): TGTGCCAGCAGTTTATGGGGCTTCTCCGGGCACTACGAGCAGTACTTC.

The chain is built from TRBV27 and TRBJ2-7; D is unclear. Germline V gene data show CDR1 as MNHEY and CDR2 as SMNVEV (reference sequence). V shed 2 bases and J shed 5 bases, with 13 bases lying between them. The CDR3 is 14 amino acids. This CDR3 reads CASSLMTAPNEQYF. The CDR3 DNA is TGTGCCAGCAGTTTAATGACTGCGCCTAACGAGCAGTACTTC.

This clone was picked up one time. The CDR3 spells CASSRALAGLTYEQYF. CDR3 nucleotide sequence: TGTGCCAGTAGCCGAGCCTTAGCGGGGCTCACCTACGAGCAGTACTTC. The chain uses TRBV19 and TRBJ2-7; 8 bases are shared with TRBD2. The junction had 12 bases not matched to a gene; V was cut back by 6 bases and J by 2 bases. CDR3 length: 16 residues. Per the germline V gene, CDR1 is LNHDA and CDR2 is SQIVND (reference sequence).

V is TRBV19 and J is TRBJ2-1; 7 nucleotides agree with TRBD1. Germline values: CDR1 LNHDA, CDR2 SQIVND (reference sequence). Trimming took 3 bases from V and 2 from J; bases not matched to a gene: 10. This CDR3 spans 17 amino acids. The chain's CDR3 is CASSILSGGKAYNEQFF. The CDR3 coding sequence is TGTGCCAGTAGTATCCTTTCAGGGGGAAAAGCCTACAATGAGCAGTTCTTC.

This clone appeared a few times. The chain joins TRBV10-3 to TRBJ2-5; 9 bases are a match to TRBD1. The CDR3 is made up of 14 amino acids. The V gene's germline CDR1 is ENHRY and CDR2 SYGVKD. V shed 6 bases and J 4 bases; nucleotides not matched to a gene: 6. This CDR3 reads CAISRDRAVETQYF. The DNA of the CDR3 is TGTGCCATCAGCCGGGACAGGGCGGTAGAGACCCAGTACTTC.

V usage is TRBV9 and J usage is TRBJ2-5, with D maybe TRBD1 (6 bases). CDR3 length: 15 residues. V lost 4 bases and J 2 bases, leaving 15 bases between the germline ends. CDR1 and CDR2 (germline): SGDLS, YYNGEE. The CDR3: CASSQAGTPQETQYF. Written as DNA, the CDR3 is TGTGCCAGCAGCCAAGCCGGGACACCTCAAGAGACCCAGTACTTC.

The chain joins TRBV10-3 to TRBJ2-1; D not certain. CDR1 is ENHRY, CDR2 SYGVKD, per germline. This CDR3 is 15 amino acids long. V dropped 3 bases and J dropped 0 bases, with 9 bases sitting between them. The CDR3, as DNA: TGTGCCATCAGTGACGGCCCAAACTCCTACAATGAGCAGTTCTTC. It is translated as CAISDGPNSYNEQFF.

The CDR3 loop reads CSAPGQPHGYTF. DNA for the CDR3: TGCAGCGCCCCGGGACAGCCACATGGCTACACCTTC. This chain connects TRBV29-1 to TRBJ1-2; 7 bases align to TRBD1. The J segment lost 6 bases and the V segment lost 7 bases, leaving 8 bases of the junction unmatched. The CDR3 extends over 12 amino acids. From germline, CDR1 is SQVTM and CDR2 ANQGSEA.

The genes are TRBV28 and TRBJ1-2; 7 bases are a match to TRBD1. V dropped 6 bases and J dropped 5; count of bases not matched to a gene: 12. This CDR3 comprises 15 residues. Germline V lookup: CDR1 MDHEN, CDR2 SYDVKM. The CDR3: CASRDRDSRMYGYTF. CDR3 DNA sequence: TGTGCCAGCAGGGACCGGGACAGCAGAATGTATGGCTACACCTTC.

The V call is TRBV15, the J call TRBJ2-3, with a weak D call TRBD1 (5 bases). Trimming cost V 4 bases and J 0 bases, with 14 bases left between them. Germline values: CDR1 LNHNV, CDR2 YYDKDF (reference sequence). The CDR3 sequence is 16 residues long. The CDR3: CATSTPQGISTDTQYF. CDR3 DNA sequence: TGTGCCACCAGCACCCCCCAGGGAATTAGCACAGATACGCAGTATTTT.

Only one count was recorded for this clone. V is TRBV30 and J is TRBJ2-7; TRBD1 is a possible D gene (5 bases). This CDR3 region has 14 residues. Germline loops: CDR1 GTSNPN, CDR2 SVGIG (reference sequence). Trimming left V 1 base short and J 1 base short, with 11 bases between. For the CDR3, the DNA is TGTGCCTGGAGTGATCCAGGGTTTTCCTACGAGCAGTACTTC. This encodes CAWSDPGFSYEQYF. Based on the CDR3 plus reference TRBV30 and TRBJ2-7, the full variable domain is SQTIHQWPATLVQPVGSPLSLECTVEGTSNPNLYWYRQAAGRGLQLLFYSVGIGQISSEVPQNLSASRPQDRQFILSSKKLLLSDSGFYLCAWSDPGFSYEQYFGPGTRLTVT.